This is a list of T cell receptor beta chains from one sample in a study of vaccination and CD4 T cells after COVID-19. These TCRs' antigens remain unknown. One entry per CDR3 protein, called by TCRdb with MiXCR from the PCR reads. The table lists more than 10,000 distinct CDR3 sequences, less than 30% of them singletons. The sample consisted of CD4+ T cells from blood, cultured in vitro, taken before SARS-CoV-2 vaccination. These receptors originate from a human donor who received a COVID-19 vaccine. The CDR3 runs from the conserved cysteine through the conserved F or W. The order of the fields is V gene, J gene, CDR3 protein.

TRBV27	TRBJ2-1	CASSSTAGSRDEQFF
TRBV11-3	TRBJ1-2	CASSLDAGRDYGYTF
TRBV12-3/TRBV12-4	TRBJ2-4	CASSAYPDLAKNIQYF
TRBV30	TRBJ2-1	CAWTIANEQFF
TRBV14	TRBJ2-1	CASSVRTGHSYREQFF
TRBV6-1	TRBJ2-2	CASSRTARAGGLFNTGELFF
TRBV2	TRBJ1-2	CASSALVGGGYTF
TRBV25-1	TRBJ2-7	CASRTFLGQGNVYEQYF
TRBV5-4	TRBJ2-1	CASSSRDTPKAEQFF
TRBV5-4	TRBJ2-5	CASSLGQVETQYF
TRBV29-1	TRBJ1-2	CSVEEGYGYTF
TRBV6-1	TRBJ1-2	CASRMDYGYTF
TRBV7-9	TRBJ2-1	CASSFRPGSGGGNEQFF
TRBV30	TRBJ1-2	CAWSQQGSGYTF
TRBV24-1	TRBJ2-5	CATSDPMFQETQYF
TRBV5-4	TRBJ1-5	CASSFTGTGARQPQHF
TRBV19	TRBJ2-1	CASSRYRSLSYNEQFF
TRBV6-2/TRBV6-3	TRBJ2-7	CASRTGTGGVEQYF
TRBV28	TRBJ1-2	CASIAGGGLYGYTF